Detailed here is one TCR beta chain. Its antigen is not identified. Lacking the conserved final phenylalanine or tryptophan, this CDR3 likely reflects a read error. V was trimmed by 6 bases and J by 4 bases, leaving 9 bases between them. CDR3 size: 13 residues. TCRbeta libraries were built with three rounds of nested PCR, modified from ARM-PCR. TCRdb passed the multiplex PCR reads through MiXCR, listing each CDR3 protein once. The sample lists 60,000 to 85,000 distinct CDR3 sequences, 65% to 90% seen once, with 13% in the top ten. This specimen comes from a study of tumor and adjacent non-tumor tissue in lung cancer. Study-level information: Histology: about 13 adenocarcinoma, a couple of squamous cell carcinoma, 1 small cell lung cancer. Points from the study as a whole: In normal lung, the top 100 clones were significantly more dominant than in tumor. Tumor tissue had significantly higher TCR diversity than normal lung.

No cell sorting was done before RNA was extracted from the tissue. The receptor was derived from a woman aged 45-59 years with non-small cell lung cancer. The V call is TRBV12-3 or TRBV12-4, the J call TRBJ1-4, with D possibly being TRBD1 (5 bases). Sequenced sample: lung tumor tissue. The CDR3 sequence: CASRDRNNEKLFS. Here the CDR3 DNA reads TGTGCCAGCAGAGACAGAAATAATGAAAAACTGTTTTCT.